These 27 T cell receptor beta chains originate from one sample sequenced in a study of vaccination effects on CD4 cells after COVID-19. Pools of viral peptides were used by the ViraFEST assay to expand antigen-specific CD4+ T cells ahead of sequencing. Following culture for ten to eleven days, CD4+ T cells were isolated. Either the mRNA-1273 or the BNT162b2 vaccine was given to participants as two doses. Assay used: immunoSEQ multiplex PCR; TCRdb lists only in-frame clones, some missing. The sample holds approximately 65,000 clones, 70% to 85% seen once. The antigens of these receptors remain unknown. The source material was CD4+ T cells from PBMCs cultured with HCoV-229E spike peptides, sampled after COVID-19 vaccination. All receptors derive from a human donor who received a COVID-19 vaccine.

The V call is TRBV7-2, the J call TRBJ2-7; no reliable D call. V gave up 5 bases and J gave up 1 base, with 12 bases separating them. Per germline, CDR1 SGHTA and CDR2 FQGNSA. The CDR3 length is 14 residues. CDR3 residues: CASSPSALSYEQYV. The CDR3 DNA follows: TGTGCCAGCAGCCCCTCCGCCTTATCCTACGAGCAGTACGTC.

The chain is built from TRBV5-1 and TRBJ2-5; either TRBD1 or TRBD2 may fit D (7 bases each). The V and J ends lost 4 bases and 2 bases respectively, with 15 bases between them. This CDR3 is 15 amino acids long. The germline gives CDR1 SGHRS, CDR2 YFSETQ. Here the CDR3 reads CASSPQGGMQETQYF. The CDR3 region has the DNA TGCGCCAGCAGCCCCCAGGGGGGGATGCAAGAGACCCAGTACTTC.

This chain joins TRBV7-9 and TRBJ2-5; the D is unclear. The CDR3 contains 15 residues. Germline V gene sequence: CDR1 SEHNR, CDR2 FQNEAQ (reference sequence). Trimming removed 3 bases at V and 2 bases at J, with 13 bases between. CDR3 loop: CASSFMGQRQETQYF. The CDR3 DNA reads as TGTGCCAGCAGCTTCATGGGCCAGCGACAAGAGACCCAGTACTTC.

This chain uses TRBV4-3 with TRBJ1-2; perhaps TRBD1 as D (6 bases). V gave up 1 base and J gave up 7 bases, with 13 bases separating them. The CDR3 loop spans 14 amino acids. Germline CDR1 LGHNA, CDR2 YSLEER. The CDR3 region is CASSQGQGSLGYTF. The CDR3 DNA reads as TGCGCCAGCAGCCAAGGTCAGGGGAGCCTTGGCTACACCTTC.

This clone was recorded only once. V gene TRBV19 combines with J gene TRBJ2-2, with a weak D call TRBD2 (6 bases). The CDR3 is 15 amino acids. Germline CDR1 LNHDA, CDR2 SQIVND (reference sequence). The V end lost 6 bases, the J end lost 6 bases, and 17 bases lay between the germline ends. The DNA of the CDR3 is TGTGCCAGTAGGCCTCCGGGTCGGGACTCCGGGGAGCTGTTTTTT. Residues: CASRPPGRDSGELFF.

This sequence joins TRBV7-9 and TRBJ1-2; no firm D call. The germline gives CDR1 SEHNR, CDR2 FQNEAQ (reference sequence). The CDR3 contains 13 residues. V was pared by 3 bases and J by 5 bases, with 10 bases between. CDR3 coding DNA: TGTGCCAGCAGCTTCGGACGGGATTATGGCTACACCTTC. Protein: CASSFGRDYGYTF.

The chain has TRBV6-4 and TRBJ2-1; 8 bases agree with TRBD1. This CDR3 is built from 14 residues. The V gene's germline CDR1 is MRHNA and CDR2 SNTAGT. V dropped 8 bases and J dropped 1; count of bases not matched to a gene: 4. The CDR3 coding sequence is TGTGCCAGCCCTGGGGACAGGTCCTACAATGAGCAGTTCTTC. This sequence encodes CASPGDRSYNEQFF.

The chain carries TRBV7-2 and TRBJ2-1, with unresolved D. The CDR3 runs to 14 residues. V lost 2 bases and J 4 bases, leaving 9 bases between the germline ends. CDR1 is SGHTA and CDR2 is FQGNSA in the germline V gene. CDR3 in amino acids: CASSLSPAYNEQFF. DNA of the CDR3: TGTGCCAGCAGCTTATCCCCAGCGTACAATGAGCAGTTCTTC.

The rearrangement joins TRBV7-3 to TRBJ2-2; maybe TRBD2 (6 bases). CDR1 is SGHTA, CDR2 FQGTGA, per germline. This CDR3 contains 16 residues. Trimming cost V 5 bases and J 2 bases, with 15 bases left between them. The CDR3 sequence is CASSSTGTYNTGELFF. The CDR3 nucleotides are TGTGCCAGCAGCAGTACCGGGACTTACAACACCGGGGAGCTGTTTTTT.

In DNA form, the CDR3 reads TGTGCCAGTAGTCTCACGGGTGGGGGCTACTGGGATTATAATTCACCCCTCCACTTT. Its protein product is CASSLTGGGYWDYNSPLHF. The chain couples TRBV19 to TRBJ1-6, with a weak D call TRBD1 (6 bases). The CDR3 covers 19 residues. CDR1 LNHDA and CDR2 SQIVND come from the germline V gene (reference sequence). V lost 5 bases, J lost 4 bases, and 24 bases lay in between.

This sequence joins TRBV3-1 (or the pseudogene TRBV3-2) and TRBJ1-1, with D possibly being TRBD1 (6 bases). Germline CDR1 LGHDT, CDR2 YNNKEL (reference sequence). Trimming left V 8 bases short and J 5 bases short, with 18 bases between. The CDR3 has 14 residues. The CDR3 DNA reads TGTGCCAGCGCCCATCTGGGGGCCGAAACTGAAGCTTTCTTT. It is translated as CASAHLGAETEAFF.

There are a few counts of this clone. The V gene is TRBV7-2, the J gene TRBJ1-4, with a possible D match to TRBD1 (6 bases). Trimming stripped 5 bases from V and 0 bases from J, with 13 bases between. CDR3 length: 16 amino acids. CDR1 is SGHTA, CDR2 FQGNSA, per germline. The CDR3 reads CASSRGGPATNEKLFF. CDR3 DNA sequence: TGTGCCAGCAGCAGAGGGGGACCTGCAACTAATGAAAAACTGTTTTTT.

The chain couples TRBV15 to TRBJ2-2, with D unclear. Germline-derived CDR1 and CDR2 are LNHNV and YYDKDF (reference sequence). This CDR3 comprises 16 residues. V lost 0 bases and J 2 bases, leaving 10 bases between the germline ends. This chain's CDR3 is CATSREATANTGELFF. The CDR3 nucleotides are TGTGCCACCAGCAGAGAGGCAACAGCCAACACCGGGGAGCTGTTTTTT.

This clone came up once. The V gene is TRBV28, the J gene TRBJ1-3; a possible D gene is TRBD1 (6 bases). This CDR3 is built from 17 residues. The V and J ends lost 2 bases and 0 bases respectively, with 14 bases between them. Germline V gene data show CDR1 as MDHEN and CDR2 as SYDVKM. The CDR3: CASSLGRTVLSGNTIYF. CDR3 DNA: TGTGCCAGCAGTTTAGGGAGGACAGTTCTCTCTGGAAACACCATATATTTT.

V gene TRBV13 combines with J gene TRBJ2-1, with TRBD2 matching over 7 bases. Germline CDR1 is PRHDT and CDR2 is FYEKMQ (reference sequence). The CDR3 runs 16 residues. With V trimmed by 4 bases and J by 4 bases, 10 bases remained unmatched. CDR3 in amino acids: CASSWDYLGKYNEQFF. DNA for the CDR3: TGTGCCAGCAGCTGGGACTACCTAGGAAAATACAATGAGCAGTTCTTC. Complete variable domain (other parts from reference TRBV13 and TRBJ2-1): AAGVIQSPRHLIKEKRETATLKCYPIPRHDTVYWYQQGPGQDPQFLISFYEKMQSDKGSIPDRFSAQQFSDYHSELNMSSLELGDSALYFCASSWDYLGKYNEQFFGPGTRLTVL.

The chain joins TRBV5-6 to TRBJ1-2; TRBD1 agrees at 8 bases. Trimming cost V 0 bases and J 0 bases; bases outside gene matches: 4. The CDR3 spans 16 residues. Germline-derived CDR1 and CDR2 are SGHDT and YYEEEE. The CDR3 here is CASSLAVGQANYGYTF. DNA for the CDR3: TGTGCCAGCAGCTTGGCCGTGGGACAGGCTAACTATGGCTACACCTTC. Variable domain in full (rest from reference TRBV5-6 and TRBJ1-2): DAGVTQSPTHLIKTRGQQVTLRCSPKSGHDTVSWYQQALGQGPQFIFQYYEEEERQRGNFPDRFSGHQFPNYSSELNVNALLLGDSALYLCASSLAVGQANYGYTFGSGTRLTVV.

This clone was seen just once. Written as DNA, the CDR3 is TGTGCCAGCAGCCGACAGGGGGGGCCGGGATCACCCCTCCACTTT. Residues: CASSRQGGPGSPLHF. The V and J genes are TRBV6-6 and TRBJ1-6; 9 bases line up with TRBD1. CDR3 length: 15 amino acids. V shed 6 bases and J 10 bases; nucleotides not matched to a gene: 10. Per germline, CDR1 MNHNY and CDR2 SVGAGI (reference sequence).

The CDR3 nucleotides read TGTGCCATCGCGAAGAGAACCTACGAGCAGTACGTC. It specifies CAIAKRTYEQYV. The chain combines TRBV11-3 with TRBJ2-7; D not certain. V was shortened by 10 bases and J by 2 bases, with 12 bases between the two germline ends. Looked up from germline, CDR1 is SGHNT and CDR2 is YENEEA. The CDR3 covers 12 residues.

This clone occurred a few times. The chain joins TRBV5-1 to TRBJ2-1; 11 bases are a match to TRBD2. Germline CDR1 is SGHRS and CDR2 is YFSETQ. The CDR3 has 14 residues. Trimming at V came to 5 bases and at J to 2 bases, leaving 0 bases not matched to a gene. CDR3 protein: CASSSGGAYNEQFF. CDR3 in DNA: TGCGCCAGCAGTAGCGGGGGGGCCTACAATGAGCAGTTCTTC.

This clone was seen repeatedly, ten times or more. V usage is TRBV3-1 (or the pseudogene TRBV3-2) and J usage is TRBJ1-1, with 8 nucleotides matching TRBD1. With V trimmed by 4 bases and J by 4 bases, 5 bases remained unmatched. The CDR3 has 14 residues. Per germline, CDR1 LGHDT and CDR2 YNNKEL (reference sequence). CDR3 bases: TGTGCCAGCAGCCGACAGGGGTTGAGCACTGAAGCTTTCTTT. Its protein is CASSRQGLSTEAFF.

The genes are TRBV3-1 (or the pseudogene TRBV3-2) and TRBJ2-1, with D possibly matching TRBD1 (6 bases). Trimming took 2 bases from V and 7 from J, leaving 9 bases between them. The germline V gene has CDR1 LGHDT and CDR2 YNNKEL (reference sequence). CDR3 length: 13 amino acids. Written as DNA, the CDR3 is TGTGCCAGCAGCCAACAGGGGACAAATGAGCAGTTCTTC. It codes for CASSQQGTNEQFF.

CDR3 DNA: TGTGCCAGCGGCGGGAGGGCAGATACGCAGTATTTT. Translating it yields CASGGRADTQYF. The V call is TRBV19, the J call TRBJ2-3; 9 bases map to TRBD2. The CDR3 contains 12 residues. V gave up 9 bases and J gave up 4 bases; unmatched junction bases: 2. The germline V gene has CDR1 LNHDA and CDR2 SQIVND (reference sequence). The entire variable domain, with the rest obtained from reference TRBV19 and TRBJ2-3, is as follows: DGGITQSPKYLFRKEGQNVTLSCEQNLNHDAMYWYRQDPGQGLRLIYYSQIVNDFQKGDIAEGYSVSREKKESFPLTVTSAQKNPTAFYLCASGGRADTQYFGPGTRLTVL.

The chain joins TRBV12-5 to TRBJ2-2; D gene ambiguous. CDR1 LGHNT and CDR2 FRNRAP come from the germline V gene. CDR3 length: 14 amino acids. V lost 5 bases to trimming and J lost 1 base, with 8 bases between them. The chain's CDR3 is CASGPTWNTGELFF. The CDR3 bases are TGTGCTAGTGGTCCAACTTGGAACACCGGGGAGCTGTTTTTT.

The chain has TRBV10-3 and TRBJ2-5, with D possibly being TRBD1 or TRBD2 (5 bases each). V gave up 10 bases and J gave up 2 bases, with 23 bases separating them. Germline V gene lookup returns CDR1 ENHRY and CDR2 SYGVKD. The CDR3 has 16 amino acids. Here the CDR3 DNA reads TGTGCCACCGGCGGTAGGGGACCAGGCCTTCAAGAGACCCAGTACTTC. Protein sequence: CATGGRGPGLQETQYF.

This chain joins TRBV30 and TRBJ1-1; D perhaps matches TRBD1 (5 bases). Germline CDR1 and CDR2: GTSNPN and SVGIG (reference sequence). Trimming left V 3 bases short and J 8 bases short, with 13 bases between. The CDR3 runs 12 residues. The CDR3, as DNA: TGTGCCTGGAGGGATTACGGGGGGGAAGCTTTCTTT. It specifies CAWRDYGGEAFF.

The chain uses TRBV10-2 and TRBJ2-7; either TRBD1 or TRBD2 may fit D (5 bases each). V was trimmed by 5 bases and J by 1 base, leaving 12 bases between them. CDR1 and CDR2 from the germline V gene are WSHSY and SAAADI. The CDR3 consists of 14 residues. The CDR3 here is CASSHGTNSYEQYV. The CDR3 region has the DNA TGCGCCAGCAGTCATGGGACGAATTCCTACGAGCAGTACGTC.

J is TRBJ2-3 and V is TRBV18; TRBD2 aligns across 9 bases. The V gene end was trimmed by 1 base and the J gene end by 5 bases; junction bases not matched to a gene: 7. Germline V gives CDR1 KGHSH, CDR2 LQKENI. The CDR3 extends over 16 amino acids. In DNA, the CDR3 is TGTGCCAGCTCACCACAACTAGCGGGTAGTGAAGATACGCAGTATTTT. Its translation is CASSPQLAGSEDTQYF.